These T cell receptor beta chains were read from a single sample in a study of immune cell composition in non-small cell lung cancer. Only in-frame clones appear in the TCRdb table, and some are missing; sequencing was by immunoSEQ multiplex PCR. The table has about 14,000 clones, 81% seen once; the top ten hold roughly 10%. The specimen was lung tumor tissue. The receptors come from a human donor with non-small cell lung cancer. CDR3s include the opening cysteine and the closing phenylalanine or tryptophan. D genes are given only for firm matches. Some rows mark clone size as missing; the rest say once, few, many or name a class of expanded clone.

CDR3 DNA	CDR3 protein	V gene	clone size	J gene	D gene
TGTGCCAGCAGCTTGGTTCCTACGGATAACTATGGCTACACCTTC	CASSLVPTDNYGYTF	TRBV5-5	NA	TRBJ1-2	NA
TGTGCCAGTAGGAGGGACAGGGCTAGCAATCAGCCCCAGCATTTT	CASRRDRASNQPQHF	TRBV19	NA	TRBJ1-5	TRBD1
TGTGCCAGCAGCCTCCGGGCGGAGAACGAGCAGTACTTC	CASSLRAENEQYF	TRBV9	NA	TRBJ2-7	NA
TGTGCCAGCAGCCCAGTACATTGGGGACAGAGCACAGATACGCAGTATTTT	CASSPVHWGQSTDTQYF	TRBV14	NA	TRBJ2-3	TRBD1
TGTGCCACCGAGACGGGGACCTACGAGCAGTACTTC	CATETGTYEQYF	TRBV28	once	TRBJ2-7	NA
TGTGCCTGGAGTGTAGATGAGGCGGGGGCACCCCTCCACTTT	CAWSVDEAGAPLHF	TRBV30	NA	TRBJ1-6	NA
TGTGCCAGTACTAGCGGGACATCCTACAATGAGCAGTTCTTC	CASTSGTSYNEQFF	TRBV6-1	NA	TRBJ2-1	TRBD2
TGTGCCAGCAGCTCGCTAGACCTCGAGCAGTACTTC	CASSSLDLEQYF	TRBV11-1	NA	TRBJ2-7	NA
TGTGCCAGCAGCTACGGACAGGGGGCAGTTTCCGGGGAGCTGTTTTTT	CASSYGQGAVSGELFF	TRBV28	NA	TRBJ2-2	TRBD1
TGTGCCAGCAGCCAGACAGGGGGCAATACTGAAGCTTTCTTT	CASSQTGGNTEAFF	TRBV7-3	NA	TRBJ1-1	TRBD1
TGCGCCAGCAGCCCCGCCGGAGGGGACGCCGGGGAGCTGTTTTTT	CASSPAGGDAGELFF	TRBV5-1	NA	TRBJ2-2	NA
TGTGCCAGCAGTCCACTGCCTGGACAGCGTAACACCGGGGAGCTGTTTTTT	CASSPLPGQRNTGELFF	TRBV19	NA	TRBJ2-2	NA
TGTGCCAGCAGCTCGCTAGGCAGGGCTAACTCATACAATGAGCAGTTCTTC	CASSSLGRANSYNEQFF	TRBV7-9	NA	TRBJ2-1	NA
TGTGCCAGCAGTTTTTTAGCTGGAACAGATACGCAGTATTTT	CASSFLAGTDTQYF	TRBV28	NA	TRBJ2-3	NA
TGTGCCTGGAGAGCGGGAGGTGGCACAGATACGCAGTATTTT	CAWRAGGGTDTQYF	TRBV30	few	TRBJ2-3	TRBD2
TGTGCCAGCTCACCCGTGATGAGGACAGGGAGAGGGAGTAATGAAAAACTGTTTTTT	CASSPVMRTGRGSNEKLFF	TRBV18	once	TRBJ1-4	TRBD1
TGCGCCAGCAGCCAAGATGGGCCGATGGATGAGCAGTTCTTC	CASSQDGPMDEQFF	TRBV4-1	NA	TRBJ2-1	NA
TGTGCCAGCAGAGGACAGGGGAGTGGCTACACCTTC	CASRGQGSGYTF	TRBV6-6	NA	TRBJ1-2	TRBD1
TGCGCCAGCAGCCCTACTATGGCGGACTCCTACAATGAGCAGTTCTTC	CASSPTMADSYNEQFF	TRBV5-1	once	TRBJ2-1	NA
TGCGCCAGCAGCTTGGGGACTAGCGGGAGTATCGATGAGCAGTTCTTC	CASSLGTSGSIDEQFF	TRBV5-1	NA	TRBJ2-1	TRBD2
TGTGCGGACTCGGAGGGTGGGGAGACCCAGTACTTC	CADSEGGETQYF	TRBV2	NA	TRBJ2-5	NA
TGTGCCAGTAGTATGACTAGCGGGGAGTACAATGAGCAGTTCTTC	CASSMTSGEYNEQFF	TRBV19	NA	TRBJ2-1	TRBD2
TGTGCCAGCAGCGCGGACAGGGGGGAATTAGCCAAAAACATTCAGTACTTC	CASSADRGELAKNIQYF	TRBV5-4	NA	TRBJ2-4	TRBD1
TGTGCCAGCAGGGACAGCTTGAACACTGAAGCTTTCTTT	CASRDSLNTEAFF	TRBV6-5	NA	TRBJ1-1	NA
TGCAGCGTTGTGGGACTAGCGGGAGCGACGGATGAGCAGTTCTTC	CSVVGLAGATDEQFF	TRBV29-1	NA	TRBJ2-1	TRBD2
TGTGCCAGCAGCCCACGGGGACTAGCGGACTCCTACGAGCAGTACTTC	CASSPRGLADSYEQYF	TRBV11-2	once	TRBJ2-7	TRBD2
TGCAGTGCCAGAGTCCAGCGCGAGCAGTTCTTC	CSARVQREQFF	TRBV20-1	NA	TRBJ2-1	NA
TGTGCCAGCAGGCAAAGCCTAGCGGGAGGAGGAGAGCAGTACTTC	CASRQSLAGGGEQYF	TRBV28	few	TRBJ2-7	TRBD2
TGTGCCAGCAGCCGCCGGGTCCTATATGGCTACACCTTC	CASSRRVLYGYTF	TRBV28	NA	TRBJ1-2	NA
TGTGCCTGGAGTGTGCCCGGGACGGTAAAATTCTATGGCTACACCTTC	CAWSVPGTVKFYGYTF	TRBV30	NA	TRBJ1-2	NA
TGTGCCAGCAGCCTCCGAACAGGGCAACGGGGGGACGAGCAGTACTTC	CASSLRTGQRGDEQYF	TRBV9	few	TRBJ2-7	NA
TGTGCCAGTAGCCCGGGGGCCCAAGAGACCCAGTACTTC	CASSPGAQETQYF	TRBV19	NA	TRBJ2-5	NA
TGTGCCAGCAGCTGGAGCCGGGACTCGAGCTACAATGAGCAGTTCTTC	CASSWSRDSSYNEQFF	TRBV7-9	NA	TRBJ2-1	NA
TGCGCCAGCAGCCACGCAATAACTAGCAATTTAGTCGATGAGCAGTTCTTC	CASSHAITSNLVDEQFF	TRBV4-3	NA	TRBJ2-1	NA
TGCGCCAGCAGTGAGTCAGGGACCCGGCGTGAGGAGCAGTTCTTC	CASSESGTRREEQFF	TRBV10-1	NA	TRBJ2-1	NA
TGCGCCAGCAGCCAAGAAGCCGGCAGCACCTACAATGAGCAGTTCTTC	CASSQEAGSTYNEQFF	TRBV4-3	NA	TRBJ2-1	NA
TGTGCCAGCAGCTTACAGGGCGGGAGGGGAAGTCAAGAGACCCAGTACTTC	CASSLQGGRGSQETQYF	TRBV7-2	NA	TRBJ2-5	TRBD2
TGTGCCACCAGCAGTTTCTCGTTGAGGGAGAGGGACAATGAGCAGTTCTTC	CATSSFSLRERDNEQFF	TRBV15	NA	TRBJ2-1	NA